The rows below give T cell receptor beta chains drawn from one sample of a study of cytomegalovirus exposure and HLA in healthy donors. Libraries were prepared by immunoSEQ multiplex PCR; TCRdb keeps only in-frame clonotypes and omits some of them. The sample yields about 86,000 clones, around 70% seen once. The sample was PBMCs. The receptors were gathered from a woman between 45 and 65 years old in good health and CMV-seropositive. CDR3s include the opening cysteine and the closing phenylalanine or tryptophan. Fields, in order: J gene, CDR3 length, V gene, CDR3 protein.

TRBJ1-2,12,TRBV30,CAWRGTGDGYTF
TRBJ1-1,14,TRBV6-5,CASAHEAGNTEAFF
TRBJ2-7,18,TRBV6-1,CASSEGQGLNLRGVVQYF
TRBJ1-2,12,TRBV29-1,CSVVEGARGYTF
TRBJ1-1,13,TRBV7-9,CASRELAPQEAFF
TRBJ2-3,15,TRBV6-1,CASSEGAGRGDTQYF
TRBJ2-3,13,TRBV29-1,CSVRLANADTQYF
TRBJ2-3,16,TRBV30,CAWSVLPGGNTDTQYF
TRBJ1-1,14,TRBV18,CASSPGLGAFEAFF
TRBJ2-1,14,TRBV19,CASRIAGQSNEQFF
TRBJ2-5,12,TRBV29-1,CSFRQGIETQYF
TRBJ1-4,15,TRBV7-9,CASSPPWTGWEKLFF